This entry lists 3 T cell receptor beta chains sequenced from one sample in a study of T cells in Graves' hyperthyroidism and ophthalmopathy. RNA transcripts gave rise to amplified TCR beta CDR3 regions. Using the HTBI primer set, a first-round RT-PCR was run on the TCR CDR3. TCRdb passed the multiplex PCR reads through MiXCR, listing each CDR3 protein once. Of about 350,000 distinct CDR3 sequences detected, approximately 17% appear once; the ten largest clones hold around 35%. Source material: blood. Every receptor here comes from a woman in her twenties or thirties with Graves' hyperthyroidism that later progressed to Graves' ophthalmopathy.

The rearrangement links TRBV4-1 to TRBJ1-3, with D perhaps TRBD1 (6 bases). Looked up from germline, CDR1 is MGHRA and CDR2 is YSYEKL. Trimming cost V 4 bases and J 0 bases, with 13 bases left between them. This CDR3 has 16 residues. The CDR3 here is CASSLGHGLSGNTIYF. The CDR3 nucleotides are TGCGCCAGCAGCCTGGGACACGGGCTCTCTGGAAACACCATATATTTT.

As for this clonotype: A single base separates this from a much larger clone, so it may be a read error. This chain links TRBV12-3 or TRBV12-4 with TRBJ2-3, with 10 bases identical to TRBD1. This CDR3 comprises 16 residues. The CDR3 nucleotides are TGTGCCAGCAGTTTAGGGGACAGGGGTCCCACAGATACGCAGTGTTTT. Protein sequence: CASSLGDRGPTDTQCF.

This clonotype has a handful of counts. The chain is built from TRBV29-1 and TRBJ2-7; TRBD1 aligns across 9 bases. The CDR3 sequence is 14 residues long. Trimming at V came to 2 bases and at J to 4 bases, leaving 6 bases not matched to a gene. CDR1 SQVTM and CDR2 ANQGSEA come from the germline V gene. The CDR3 bases are TGCAGCGTTGAAACCGGGACAGGGTCATACGAGCAGTACTTC. This gives the protein CSVETGTGSYEQYF.